This T cell receptor beta chain was documented in a study of blood T cells in healthy people across ages. Sample-barcoded 5' priming and a J-beta primer mix drove a second PCR of roughly 6 to 12 cycles. TCRdb reanalysed the 5' RACE reads using MiXCR and keeps one entry per CDR3 protein. Of roughly 930,000 distinct CDR3 sequences detected, roughly 50% appear once; the ten largest clones hold around 15%. CDR3 length equals 15 residues. CDR1 is SEHNR, CDR2 FQNEAQ, per germline (reference sequence). V was cut by 2 bases and J by 2 bases, with 12 bases left in between. Concerning this clonotype: Antigen unknown.

Study-wide results and limits: Unsorted PBMC input precluded a conclusive naive versus antigen-experienced comparison.

The material sequenced was blood. This sequence originates from a man aged 30 to 45 in good health. The V gene is TRBV7-9, the J gene TRBJ2-5, with D perhaps assigned TRBD1 or TRBD2 (5 bases each). Here the CDR3 reads CASSLLGDPQETQYF. CDR3 DNA sequence: TGTGCCAGCAGCTTACTCGGGGACCCTCAAGAGACCCAGTACTTC.